The TCR beta chain described here comes from a study of response to subunit inactivated influenza vaccine. Trimming pared 1 base from V and 4 bases from J, leaving 13 bases between. Per germline, CDR1 SGHVS and CDR2 FNYEAQ. The CDR3 contains 15 residues. TCRdb reprocessed the RT-PCR reads with MiXCR, giving one entry per CDR3 protein. The sample shows around 580,000 distinct CDR3 sequences, 11% to 15% of them seen only once. Specimen: PBMCs from blood, collected 11 to 12 days after vaccination. V and J are TRBV7-6 and TRBJ2-5; D remains unclear. The clonotype originates from a man between 45 and 60 years old who received an inactivated influenza vaccine. In DNA, the CDR3 is TGTGCCAGCAGCTTAGGTGGACGGGTATCAGAGACCCAGTACTTC. As protein: CASSLGGRVSETQYF.